This TCR beta chain was captured in a study of beta chain features in type 1 diabetes. Study-level background: The study found patients and healthy donors alike in age, gender and cell yields. Points from the study as a whole: TCRB rearrangement may or may not be influenced by HLA type; here this remained unresolved.

The length of the CDR3 is 16 residues. Germline lookup yields CDR1 LGHNA and CDR2 YSLEER. Trimming removed 3 bases from V and 5 bases from J; junction bases left unmatched: 7. Reverse transcription of all isolated RNA meant that expressed TCRB transcripts were sequenced. Here immunoSEQ multiplex PCR was the method, and the copy in TCRdb shows in-frame clones only, minus some. The sample carries a few hundred thousand clones, approximately 13% recorded once. Note on this clone: Its target is unknown.

Sequences were obtained from naive CD4+ T cells from blood. The rearrangement joins TRBV4-3 to TRBJ2-2; TRBD1 matches at 9 bases. The origin of this receptor is a man aged 25 to 40 in good health. This chain's CDR3 is CASSQRTGVGTGELFF. In DNA, the CDR3 is TGCGCCAGCAGCCAGCGGACAGGGGTAGGAACCGGGGAGCTGTTTTTT.